This T cell receptor beta chain was recorded in a study of neurological immune-mediated disorders. This clonotype showed up just a few times. What it binds is unknown. Because the CDR3's place on the DNA is in doubt, the DNA is left out and the CDR3 is given as listed by TCRdb. The method for making cDNA was 5'RACE, and it used 10-nucleotide random UMIs. TCRdb re-derived calls from the 5' RACE reads in MiXCR, one entry per CDR3 protein. The sample lists about 40,000 distinct CDR3 sequences; around 14% were seen once. The CDR3 is 16 amino acids in total, end residues counted. Germline V CDR1 and CDR2: DFQATT, SNEGSKA (reference sequence). The study's findings and limits: Expanded clones shared no identical CDR3 amino acid sequences across subjects, which suggested private TCR-beta repertoires in all groups.

This sequence originates from a woman aged 50 to 60 with HTLV-1-associated myelopathy (HAM/TSP). The J gene is TRBJ2-2, the V gene TRBV20-1; the table's TRBD2 call for D was not verified on the DNA. Sequencing was done on a sample of PBMCs. CDR3: CSVTSGGGLAPGSCFF.